Listed here is a single T cell receptor beta chain. The data derive from a study of blood T cells in healthy people across ages. A second PCR of 7 to 11 cycles used a sample-barcoded 5' primer and a J-beta primer mix. TCRdb fed the 5' RACE reads into MiXCR, producing one record per CDR3 protein. This sample has 1.2 million to 1.5 million distinct CDR3 sequences; 35% to 45% occur once, and the top ten carry 7.9%. The ends were cut back, 1 base at V and 7 bases at J, with 10 bases in the middle. Germline V gene sequence: CDR1 DFQATT, CDR2 SNEGSKA (reference sequence). This CDR3 is built from 12 residues.

Material: blood. The chain carries TRBV20-1 and TRBJ1-2; D is perhaps TRBD1 (6 bases). This TCR was sampled from a woman aged 18-29 years in good health. The CDR3 DNA is TGCAGTGCTAGAGTGGAGGGGGGTGGCTACACCTTC. Protein sequence: CSARVEGGGYTF.